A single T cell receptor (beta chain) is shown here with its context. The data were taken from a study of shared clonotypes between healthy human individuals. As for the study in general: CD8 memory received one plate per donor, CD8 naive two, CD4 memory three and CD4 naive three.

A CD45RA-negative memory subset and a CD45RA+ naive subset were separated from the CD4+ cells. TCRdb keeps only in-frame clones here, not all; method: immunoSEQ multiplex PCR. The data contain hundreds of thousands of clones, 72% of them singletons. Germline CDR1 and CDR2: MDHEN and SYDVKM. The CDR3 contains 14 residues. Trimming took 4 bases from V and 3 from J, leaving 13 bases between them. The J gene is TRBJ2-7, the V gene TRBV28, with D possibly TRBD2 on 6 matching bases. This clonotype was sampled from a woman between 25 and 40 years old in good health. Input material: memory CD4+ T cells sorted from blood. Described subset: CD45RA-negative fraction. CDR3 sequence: CASSSPGTLYEQYF. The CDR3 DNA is TGTGCCAGCAGTTCGCCCGGGACTCTCTACGAGCAGTACTTC. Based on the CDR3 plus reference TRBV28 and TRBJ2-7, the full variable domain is DVKVTQSSRYLVKRTGEKVFLECVQDMDHENMFWYRQDPGLGLRLIYFSYDVKMKEKGDIPEGYSVSREKKERFSLILESASTNQTSMYLCASSSPGTLYEQYFGPGTRLTVT.